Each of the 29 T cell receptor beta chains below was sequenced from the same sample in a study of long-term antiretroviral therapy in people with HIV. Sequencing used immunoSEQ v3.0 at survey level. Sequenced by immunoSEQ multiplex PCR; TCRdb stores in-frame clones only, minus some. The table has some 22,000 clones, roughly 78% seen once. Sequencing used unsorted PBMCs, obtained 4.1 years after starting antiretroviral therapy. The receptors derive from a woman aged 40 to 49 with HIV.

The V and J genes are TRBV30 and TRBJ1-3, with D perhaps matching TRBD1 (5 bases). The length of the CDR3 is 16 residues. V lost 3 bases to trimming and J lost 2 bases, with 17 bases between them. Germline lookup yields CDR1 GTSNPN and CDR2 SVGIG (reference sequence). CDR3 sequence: CAWSRGGAAPGNTIYF. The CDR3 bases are TGTGCCTGGAGCCGGGGAGGGGCCGCGCCTGGAAACACCATATATTTT.

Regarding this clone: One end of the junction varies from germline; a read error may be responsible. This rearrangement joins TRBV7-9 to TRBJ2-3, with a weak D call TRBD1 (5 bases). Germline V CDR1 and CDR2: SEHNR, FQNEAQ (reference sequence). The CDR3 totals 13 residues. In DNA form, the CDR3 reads TGTGCCAGCAGCTCCCCAGGCACAGGTACGCAGTATTTT. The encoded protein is CASSSPGTGTQYF.

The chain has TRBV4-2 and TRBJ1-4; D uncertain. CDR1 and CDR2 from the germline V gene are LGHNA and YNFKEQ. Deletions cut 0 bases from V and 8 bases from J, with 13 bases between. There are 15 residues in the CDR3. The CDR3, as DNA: TGTGCCAGCAGCCAAGATCTTGGAGGGTTCGAAAAACTGTTTTTT. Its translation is CASSQDLGGFEKLFF.

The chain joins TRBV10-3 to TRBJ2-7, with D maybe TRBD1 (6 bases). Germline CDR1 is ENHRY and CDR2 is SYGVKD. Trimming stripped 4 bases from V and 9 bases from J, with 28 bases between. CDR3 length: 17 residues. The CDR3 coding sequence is TGTGCCATCAGTGGAAACGGGGCTTACACTCCACTAGGGGGGCAGTACTTC. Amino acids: CAISGNGAYTPLGGQYF.

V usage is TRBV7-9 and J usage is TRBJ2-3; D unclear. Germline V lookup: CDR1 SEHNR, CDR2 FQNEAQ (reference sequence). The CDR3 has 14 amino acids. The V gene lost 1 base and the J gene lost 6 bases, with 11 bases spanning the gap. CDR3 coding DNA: TGTGCCAGCAGCTTAGAAACGGCGGTGGATACGCAGTATTTT. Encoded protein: CASSLETAVDTQYF.

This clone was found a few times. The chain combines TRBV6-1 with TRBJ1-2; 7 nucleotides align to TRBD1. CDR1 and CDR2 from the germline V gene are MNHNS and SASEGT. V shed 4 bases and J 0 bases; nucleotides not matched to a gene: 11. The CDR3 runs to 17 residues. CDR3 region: CASSGLTTGVANYGYTF. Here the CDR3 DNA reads TGTGCCAGCAGTGGATTAACAACAGGGGTAGCTAACTATGGCTACACCTTC.

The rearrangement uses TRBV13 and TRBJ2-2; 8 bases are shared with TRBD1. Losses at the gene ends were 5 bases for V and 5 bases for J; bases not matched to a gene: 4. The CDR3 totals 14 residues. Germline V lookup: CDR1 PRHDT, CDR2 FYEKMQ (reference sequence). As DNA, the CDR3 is TGTGCCAGCAGCGAGAGGACAGGGACCGGGGAGCTGTTTTTT. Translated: CASSERTGTGELFF.

CDR3 in DNA: TGTGCCAGCAGCTTGTCGCAGGGTCAGAGCTATGGCTACACCTTC. Protein: CASSLSQGQSYGYTF. The chain links TRBV5-4 to TRBJ1-2; weak D call: TRBD1 (5 bases). Trimming removed 1 base at V and 4 bases at J, with 14 bases between. This CDR3 is built from 15 residues. Germline values: CDR1 SGHNT, CDR2 YYREEE (reference sequence).

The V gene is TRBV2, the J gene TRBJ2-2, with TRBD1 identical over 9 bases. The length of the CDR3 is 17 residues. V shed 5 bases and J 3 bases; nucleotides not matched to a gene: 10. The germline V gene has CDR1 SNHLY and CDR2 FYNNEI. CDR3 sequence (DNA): TGTGCCAGCAGTCGGATCAAACAGGGGGCGCACACCGGGGAGCTGTTTTTT. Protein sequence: CASSRIKQGAHTGELFF.

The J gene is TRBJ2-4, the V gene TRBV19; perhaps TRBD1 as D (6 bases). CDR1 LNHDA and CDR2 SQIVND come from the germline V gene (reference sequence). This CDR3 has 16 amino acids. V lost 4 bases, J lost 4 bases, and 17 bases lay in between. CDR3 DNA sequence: TGTGCCAGTAGTAAGGGTGGGGCAGGGGTAAAAAACATTCAGTACTTC. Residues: CASSKGGAGVKNIQYF.

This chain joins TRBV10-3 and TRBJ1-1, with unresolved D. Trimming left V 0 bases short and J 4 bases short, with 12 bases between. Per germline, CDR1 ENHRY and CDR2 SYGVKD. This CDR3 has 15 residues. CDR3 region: CAISESGPGVTEAFF. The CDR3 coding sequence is TGTGCCATCAGTGAGTCAGGGCCTGGGGTCACTGAAGCTTTCTTT.

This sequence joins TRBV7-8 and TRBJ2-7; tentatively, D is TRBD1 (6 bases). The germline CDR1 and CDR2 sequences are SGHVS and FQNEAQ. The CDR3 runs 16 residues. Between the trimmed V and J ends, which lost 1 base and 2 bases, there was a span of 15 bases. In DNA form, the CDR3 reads TGTGCCAGCAGCTTAGTATCCCGGGACATGGCCTACGAGCAGTACTTC. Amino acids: CASSLVSRDMAYEQYF.

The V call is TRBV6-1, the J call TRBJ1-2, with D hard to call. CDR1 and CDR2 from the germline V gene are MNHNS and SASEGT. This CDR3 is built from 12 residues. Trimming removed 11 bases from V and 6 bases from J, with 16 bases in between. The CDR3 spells CASTDSSHGYTF. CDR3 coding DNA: TGTGCCTCGACGGATTCCTCCCATGGCTACACCTTC.

The CDR3 sequence is CASGQSNTEAFF. CDR3 nucleotide sequence: TGTGCCTCAGGACAGTCGAACACTGAAGCTTTCTTT. This chain uses TRBV9 with TRBJ1-1; perhaps TRBD1 as D (6 bases). The germline CDR1 and CDR2 sequences are SGDLS and YYNGEE. V gave up 10 bases and J gave up 1 base, with 11 bases separating them. There are 12 residues in the CDR3.

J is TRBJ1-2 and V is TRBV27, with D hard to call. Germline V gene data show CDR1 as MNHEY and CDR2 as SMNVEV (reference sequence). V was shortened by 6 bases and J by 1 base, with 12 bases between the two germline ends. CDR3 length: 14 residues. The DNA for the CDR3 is TGTGCCAGCAGCCCGGTATATGTTAACTATGGCTACACCTTC. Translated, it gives CASSPVYVNYGYTF.

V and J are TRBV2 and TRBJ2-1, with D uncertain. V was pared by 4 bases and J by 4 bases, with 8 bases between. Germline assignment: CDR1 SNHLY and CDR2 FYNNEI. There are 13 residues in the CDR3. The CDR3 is CASSVHLYNEQFF. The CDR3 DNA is TGTGCCAGCAGTGTACACCTTTACAATGAGCAGTTCTTC.

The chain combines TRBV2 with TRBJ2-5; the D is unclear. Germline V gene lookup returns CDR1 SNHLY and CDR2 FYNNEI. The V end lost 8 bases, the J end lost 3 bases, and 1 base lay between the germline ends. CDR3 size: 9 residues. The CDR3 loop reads CASEETQYF. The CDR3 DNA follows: TGTGCCAGCGAAGAGACCCAGTACTTC.

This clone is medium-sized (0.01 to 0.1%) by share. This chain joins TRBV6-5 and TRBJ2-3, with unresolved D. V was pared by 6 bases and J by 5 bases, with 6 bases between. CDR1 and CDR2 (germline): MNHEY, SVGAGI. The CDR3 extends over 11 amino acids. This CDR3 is CASSTRDTQYF. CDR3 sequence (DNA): TGTGCCAGCAGCACGCGAGATACGCAGTATTTT.

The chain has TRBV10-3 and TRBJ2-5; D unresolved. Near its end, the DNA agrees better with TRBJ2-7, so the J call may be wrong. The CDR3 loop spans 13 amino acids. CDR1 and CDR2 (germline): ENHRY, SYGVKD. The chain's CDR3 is CAISRISSYEQYF. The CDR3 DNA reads TGTGCCATCAGCCGAATCAGCTCCTACGAGCAGTACTTC.

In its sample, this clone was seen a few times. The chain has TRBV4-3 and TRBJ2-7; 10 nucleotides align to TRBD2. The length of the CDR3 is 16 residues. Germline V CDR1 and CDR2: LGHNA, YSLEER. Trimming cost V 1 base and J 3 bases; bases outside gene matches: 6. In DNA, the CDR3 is TGCGCCAGCAGCCAAGGCGTAGCGGGGGGCCACTACGAGCAGTACTTC. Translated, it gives CASSQGVAGGHYEQYF.

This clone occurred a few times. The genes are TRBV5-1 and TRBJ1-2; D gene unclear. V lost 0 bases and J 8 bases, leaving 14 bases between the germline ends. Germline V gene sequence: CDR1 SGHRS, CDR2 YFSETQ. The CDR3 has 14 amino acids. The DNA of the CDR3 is TGCGCCAGCAGCTTGGTGGGCGACAAGGCCGGCTACACCTTC. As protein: CASSLVGDKAGYTF. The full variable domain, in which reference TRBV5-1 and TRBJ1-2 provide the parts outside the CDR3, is KAGVTQTPRYLIKTRGQQVTLSCSPISGHRSVSWYQQTPGQGLQFLFEYFSETQRNKGNFPGRFSGRQFSNSRSEMNVSTLELGDSALYLCASSLVGDKAGYTFGSGTRLTVV.

CDR3 in amino acids: CASSPQGLNYGYTF. Here the CDR3 DNA reads TGCGCCAGCAGCCCGCAGGGGTTGAACTATGGCTACACCTTC. The chain links TRBV5-1 to TRBJ1-2; D perhaps matches TRBD1 (6 bases). The CDR3 runs 14 residues. V shed 4 bases and J shed 2 bases, with 12 bases lying between them. Germline CDR1 is SGHRS and CDR2 is YFSETQ.

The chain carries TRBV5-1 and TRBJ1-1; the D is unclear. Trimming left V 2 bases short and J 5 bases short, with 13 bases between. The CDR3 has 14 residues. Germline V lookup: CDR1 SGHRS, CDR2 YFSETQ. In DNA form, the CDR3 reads TGCGCCAGCAGCTTCCAACCCGGGTTGACTGAAGCTTTCTTT. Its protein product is CASSFQPGLTEAFF.

CDR3 in amino acids: CASSLEGTEAFF. DNA of the CDR3: TGCGCCAGCAGCTTGGAGGGCACTGAAGCTTTCTTT. The rearrangement joins TRBV5-1 to TRBJ1-1, with no clear D. Germline V gene lookup returns CDR1 SGHRS and CDR2 YFSETQ. The CDR3 has 12 amino acids. V was pared by 0 bases and J by 4 bases, with 4 bases between.

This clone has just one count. CDR3 nucleotides: TGCGCCAGCAGCCCAAGACTAGCGGGGGGTAATGAGCAGTTCTTC. Amino acid sequence: CASSPRLAGGNEQFF. The genes are TRBV4-1 and TRBJ2-1; 13 positions agree with TRBD2. V dropped 4 bases and J dropped 7; count of bases not matched to a gene: 4. The CDR3 covers 15 residues. Germline CDR1 and CDR2: MGHRA and YSYEKL.

The CDR3 is CASSELASGGYAYNEQFF. The DNA of the CDR3 is TGTGCCAGCAGCGAGCTGGCTAGCGGGGGATACGCCTACAATGAGCAGTTCTTC. The chain links TRBV7-2 to TRBJ2-1, with TRBD2 identical over 10 bases. The CDR3 is made up of 18 amino acids. From germline, CDR1 is SGHTA and CDR2 FQGNSA. V lost 5 bases, J lost 2 bases, and 12 bases stayed unmatched.

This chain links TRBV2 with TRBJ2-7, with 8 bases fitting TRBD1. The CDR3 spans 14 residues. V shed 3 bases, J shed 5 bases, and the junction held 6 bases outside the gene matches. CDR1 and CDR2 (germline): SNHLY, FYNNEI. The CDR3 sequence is CASSEMDRVHEQYF. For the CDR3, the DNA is TGTGCCAGCAGTGAGATGGACAGGGTCCACGAGCAGTACTTC.

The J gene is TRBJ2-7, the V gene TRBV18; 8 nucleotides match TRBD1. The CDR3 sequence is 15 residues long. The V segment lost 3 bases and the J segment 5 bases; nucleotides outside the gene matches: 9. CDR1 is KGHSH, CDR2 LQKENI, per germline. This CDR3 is CASSPLGQGPNEQYF. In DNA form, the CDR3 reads TGTGCCAGCTCACCTCTCGGACAGGGTCCCAACGAGCAGTACTTC.

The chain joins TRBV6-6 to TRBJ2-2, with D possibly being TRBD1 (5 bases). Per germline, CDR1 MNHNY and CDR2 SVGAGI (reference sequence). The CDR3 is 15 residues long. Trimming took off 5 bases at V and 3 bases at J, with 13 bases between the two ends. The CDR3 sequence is CASSPRAGYTGELFF. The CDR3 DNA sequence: TGTGCCAGCAGTCCCCGGGCAGGGTACACCGGGGAGCTGTTTTTT.